This is a list of T cell receptor beta chains from one sample in a study of blood T cell repertoires in COVID-19. Only in-frame clones appear in the TCRdb table, and some are missing; sequencing was by immunoSEQ multiplex PCR. This table holds almost 400,000 clones, about 90% found once. The sample was PBMCs or T cells enriched from blood (not recorded which). All receptors come from a woman in her twenties or thirties who had recovered from COVID-19. The CDR3 runs from the conserved cysteine through the conserved F or W. The order of the fields is V gene, clone size, J gene, CDR3 protein. The size field is filled for only some rows; it gives once, few, many or a size class.

>TRBV7-2|NA|TRBJ2-1
CASSTTGVSYNEQFF
>TRBV20-1|NA|TRBJ2-1
CSASLLAGVRPNNEQFF
>TRBV5-1|NA|TRBJ1-2
CASSSASADYGYTF
>TRBV11-3|NA|TRBJ2-5
CASSPRGTGERETQYF
>TRBV27|NA|TRBJ2-5
CASREGRGYPLQETQYF
>TRBV27|NA|TRBJ2-1
CASSPLTGTVGGGEYNEQFF
>TRBV6-4|NA|TRBJ2-2
CASRVTSGGAGTGELFF
>TRBV6-2/TRBV6-3|NA|TRBJ2-5
CASSKNRGQETQYF
>TRBV6-5|NA|TRBJ2-7
CASKEPWRGEQYF
>TRBV5-1|few|TRBJ2-1
CASSLGQGRYNEQFF
>TRBV10-3|NA|TRBJ1-6
CAISLDNSPLHF
>TRBV2|NA|TRBJ1-4
CASSVEQGNEKLFF
>TRBV27|NA|TRBJ1-5
CASSLGQADQPQHF
>TRBV12-5|NA|TRBJ2-2
CASGLAWTGGATGELFF
>TRBV20-1|few|TRBJ2-7
CSASYKVSGEQYF
>TRBV10-3|NA|TRBJ2-7
CAISEPGLGGSEQYF
>TRBV3-1/TRBV3-2|NA|TRBJ2-3
CASSQKQAGGTDTQYF
>TRBV2|few|TRBJ1-1
CASRRDSWTEAFF
>TRBV7-2|NA|TRBJ2-6
CASSTHISGANVLTF
>TRBV7-9|NA|TRBJ2-7
CASSEREDYEQYF